The sequence of this T cell receptor beta chain was determined in a study of regulatory T cells in long-lasting Graves disease. Time point described: newly diagnosed GD, antithyroid drugs for less than 3 months. With RNA extracted from PBMCs as input, the TCR library was made. Both iRepertoire HTBI primers and Arm-PCR of CDR3 regions were used to build the TCR beta libraries. TCRdb re-called the multiplex PCR reads with MiXCR, one entry per CDR3 protein. The sample holds about 400,000 distinct CDR3 sequences, roughly 17% seen once. Germline lookup yields CDR1 MNHEY and CDR2 SMNVEV (reference sequence). Trimming stripped 1 base from V and 5 bases from J, with 6 bases between. The CDR3 runs 13 residues. This clonotype was seen many times. The sample was also reused in another study, on T cells in Graves' hyperthyroidism and ophthalmopathy.

The receptor was derived from a woman between 18 and 29 years old with Graves disease. The chain links TRBV27 to TRBJ2-1, with D hard to call. The sample was peripheral blood mononuclear cells (PBMCs), taken at new diagnosis, from a patient treated with antithyroid drugs. CDR3 sequence: CASSLYQDNEQFF. The CDR3 coding sequence is TGTGCCAGCAGTTTATACCAGGACAATGAGCAGTTCTTC.